A single sample is the source of the 6 T cell receptor beta chains below, sequenced in a study of brain T cells in children with intractable seizures. The time point: blood from clinic visit 5 months post-surgery; TSC patient then seizure free. Libraries were prepared by immunoSEQ multiplex PCR; TCRdb keeps only in-frame clonotypes and omits some of them. The table includes 340,000 or so clones, over 90% detected once. This specimen consisted of peripheral blood, obtained 4 to 5 months after surgery. The receptors were sampled from a boy in the first two years of life with tuberous sclerosis and intractable seizures.

The gene calls are TRBV21-1 and TRBJ1-4; the D call of TRBD1 is as the table states it, not checked on the DNA. TRBV21-1 is deemed a pseudogene. The CDR3 length is 16 residues. The CDR3 here is CASSKGTGGRDEKLFF. The CDR3 coding sequence is TGTGCCAGCAGCAAAGGGACAGGGGGAAGGGATGAAAAACTGTTTTTT.

The gene calls are TRBV2 and TRBJ2-3, with a tentative D call TRBD1 (6 bases). CDR1 is SNHLY, CDR2 FYNNEI, per germline. Trimming pared 4 bases from V and 5 bases from J, leaving 16 bases between. This CDR3 contains 15 residues. Here the CDR3 DNA reads TGTGCCAGCAGTGTCGGGGCAGGGGTGGGAGATACGCAGTATTTT. It yields the protein CASSVGAGVGDTQYF.

The chain has TRBV4-2 and TRBJ2-3; perhaps TRBD2 as D (5 bases). Trimming left V 3 bases short and J 5 bases short, with 12 bases between. CDR1 and CDR2 from the germline V gene are LGHNA and YNFKEQ. The CDR3 sequence is 14 residues long. The chain's CDR3 is CASSQGDSGDTQYF. The DNA for the CDR3 is TGTGCCAGCAGCCAGGGAGACTCGGGAGATACGCAGTATTTT.

The chain combines TRBV11-2 with TRBJ2-1, with a weak D call TRBD2 (5 bases). The CDR3 has 15 amino acids. CDR1 is SGHAT and CDR2 is FQNNGV in the germline V gene. V was clipped by 6 bases and J by 5 bases, with 17 bases between them. CDR3: CASRYRYRGDNEQFF. In DNA, the CDR3 is TGTGCCAGCAGATACAGATATCGGGGAGACAATGAGCAGTTCTTC.

The rearrangement links TRBV15 to TRBJ2-7; no clear D. V lost 4 bases and J lost 4, with 5 bases in between. The CDR3 covers 11 residues. Germline lookup yields CDR1 LNHNV and CDR2 YYDKDF (reference sequence). The CDR3 protein is CATSTHYEQYF. CDR3 sequence (DNA): TGTGCCACCAGCACCCATTACGAGCAGTACTTC.

The DNA of the CDR3 is TGCGCCAGCAGCCAAGATAATACAGGGGGCGGGGAGCTGTTTTTT. Its translation is CASSQDNTGGGELFF. The chain employs TRBV4-1 and TRBJ2-2; 8 bases line up with TRBD1. The trim removed 0 bases at V and 7 bases at J, leaving 4 bases unmatched. This CDR3 is 15 amino acids long. CDR1 is MGHRA and CDR2 is YSYEKL in the germline V gene.